Sequencing of this TCR beta chain was carried out in a study of T cells in Graves' hyperthyroidism and ophthalmopathy. Study-level results: Ophthalmopathy was predicted by the model a median of 6.5 months ahead of onset.

The germline CDR1 and CDR2 sequences are DFQATT and SNEGSKA (reference sequence). The CDR3 has 14 amino acids. V gave up 5 bases and J gave up 5 bases, with 19 bases separating them. With a duration under 2 months, the hyperthyroidism was newly diagnosed in patients aged 18 to 65. Patients having uncontrolled infection, another autoimmune disease, pregnancy or lactation were not included. Clinicians diagnosed patients from clinical symptoms, serum thyroxine and TRAb, thyroid ultrasound and orbital computed tomography. TCR beta CDR3 sequences were amplified from RNA transcripts. With the HTBI primer set, the TCR CDR3 went through a first round of RT-PCR. TCRdb reprocessed the multiplex PCR reads via MiXCR and lists one record per CDR3 protein. The sample holds hundreds of thousands of distinct CDR3 sequences, approximately 15% seen once. This clonotype has more than one count but fewer than ten. Its target is unknown.

J is TRBJ2-7 and V is TRBV20-1; D unresolved. The TCR sequence derives from a woman between 25 and 40 years old with Graves' hyperthyroidism. The sequenced material came from blood. The CDR3 DNA is TGCAGTGCTCTTAAAGTGAGAGGCTTCAACGAGCAGTACTTC. It translates to CSALKVRGFNEQYF.